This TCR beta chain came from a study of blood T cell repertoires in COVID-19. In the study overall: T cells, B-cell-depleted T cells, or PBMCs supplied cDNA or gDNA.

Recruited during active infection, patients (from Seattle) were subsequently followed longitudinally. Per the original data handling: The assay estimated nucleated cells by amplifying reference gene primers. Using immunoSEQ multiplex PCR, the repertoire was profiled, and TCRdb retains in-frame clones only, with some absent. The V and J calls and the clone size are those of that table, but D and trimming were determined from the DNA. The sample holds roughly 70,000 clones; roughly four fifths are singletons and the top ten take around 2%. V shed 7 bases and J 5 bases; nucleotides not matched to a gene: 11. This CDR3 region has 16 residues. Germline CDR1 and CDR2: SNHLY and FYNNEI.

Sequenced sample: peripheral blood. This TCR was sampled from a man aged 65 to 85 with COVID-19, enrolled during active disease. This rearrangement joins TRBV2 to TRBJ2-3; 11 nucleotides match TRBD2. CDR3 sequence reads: CASNRPGLAERDTQYF. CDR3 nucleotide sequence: TGTGCCAGCAATCGACCGGGACTAGCGGAGAGAGATACGCAGTATTTT.